This T cell receptor (beta chain) is from a study of shared clonotypes between healthy human individuals. The unsorted samples had about 95 million PBMCs used for genomic DNA. Across several immunoSEQ plates, the genomic DNA of each subset was split evenly. Unsorted PBMC DNA underwent sequencing on ten immunoSEQ deep assay plates. Assay used: immunoSEQ multiplex PCR; TCRdb lists only in-frame clones, some missing. The profile covers roughly 500,000 clones, with roughly 78% appearing a single time and about an eighth taken by the ten largest. Germline values: CDR1 SGDLS, CDR2 YYNGEE. The V gene end was trimmed by 0 bases and the J gene end by 4 bases; junction bases not matched to a gene: 5. The CDR3 consists of 15 residues.

Sequencing was done on a sample of PBMCs. The V gene is TRBV9, the J gene TRBJ2-5, with 8 bases aligning to TRBD1. This receptor was identified in a woman aged 40 to 55 in good health. Some clones in this sample may be carry-over from other donors' samples. Here the CDR3 DNA reads TGTGCCAGCAGCGTAGTGCCAGGGGGCGCAGAGACCCAGTACTTC. Residues: CASSVVPGGAETQYF. The entire variable domain, with the rest obtained from reference TRBV9 and TRBJ2-5, is as follows: DSGVTQTPKHLITATGQRVTLRCSPRSGDLSVYWYQQSLDQGLQFLIQYYNGEERAKGNILERFSAQQFPDLHSELNLSSLELGDSALYFCASSVVPGGAETQYFGPGTRLLVL.